Below are 31 T cell receptor beta chains sequenced from a single sample in a study of blood T cell repertoires in COVID-19. Clones were sequenced by immunoSEQ multiplex PCR, and TCRdb holds only the in-frame ones, with some missing. The sample holds 300,000 or so clones, roughly 80% seen once. Sequencing was performed on peripheral blood. These receptor sequences come from a woman between 50 and 59 years old with active or convalescent COVID-19.

This chain links TRBV2 with TRBJ2-3; D perhaps matches TRBD2 (5 bases). The CDR3 consists of 12 residues. Between the trimmed V and J ends, which lost 6 bases and 5 bases, there was a span of 9 bases. From germline, CDR1 is SNHLY and CDR2 FYNNEI. For the CDR3, the DNA is TGTGCCAGCAGAGGAGAGGGAGATACGCAGTATTTT. Its translation: CASRGEGDTQYF.

Concerning this clone: Other DNA sequences within the sample encode an identical CDR3. V is TRBV2 and J is TRBJ1-6, with D maybe TRBD1 (6 bases). Germline-derived CDR1 and CDR2 are SNHLY and FYNNEI. CDR3 length: 14 residues. Between the trimmed V and J ends, which lost 3 bases and 5 bases, there was a span of 8 bases. CDR3 loop: CASSEAGDNSPLHF. The CDR3 DNA reads TGTGCCAGCAGTGAGGCAGGGGATAATTCACCCCTCCACTTT.

This chain links TRBV11-2 with TRBJ2-3, with TRBD2 identical over 11 bases. Germline-derived CDR1 and CDR2 are SGHAT and FQNNGV. The ends lost 1 base at V and 7 bases at J; junction bases unmatched: 7. The CDR3 runs to 16 residues. The CDR3 region is CASSLAGLADRNTQYF. DNA of the CDR3: TGTGCCAGCAGCTTAGCGGGACTAGCGGACCGTAATACGCAGTATTTT.

DNA of the CDR3: TGTGCCAGCAGCTTAAGTTCTACTGAGAATGAAAAACTGTTTTTT. Residues: CASSLSSTENEKLFF. The J gene is TRBJ1-4, the V gene TRBV7-2; D is undetermined. Trimming shortened V by 2 bases and J by 5 bases, and 12 bases separated the two germline ends. The CDR3 spans 15 residues. Germline V gene lookup returns CDR1 SGHTA and CDR2 FQGNSA.

The chain couples TRBV29-1 to TRBJ1-6; possibly TRBD1 for D (5 bases). The CDR3 runs 11 residues. With 7 bases removed from V and 16 bases from J, the gap between germline ends came to 17 bases. CDR1 is SQVTM and CDR2 is ANQGSEA in the germline V gene. This CDR3 reads CSAYLGAKLHF. For the CDR3, the DNA is TGCAGCGCCTACCTAGGGGCCAAGCTCCACTTT. The full variable domain, with the rest looked up from reference TRBV29-1 and TRBJ1-6, is SAVISQKPSRDICQRGTSLTIQCQVDSQVTMMFWYRQQPGQSLTLIATANQGSEATYESGFVIDKFPISRPNLTFSTLTVSNMSPEDSSIYLCSAYLGAKLHFGNGTRLTVT.

V gene TRBV5-1 combines with J gene TRBJ2-3; D might be TRBD1 (6 bases). V lost 6 bases and J lost 2, with 10 bases in between. CDR1 is SGHRS and CDR2 is YFSETQ in the germline V gene. The length of the CDR3 is 13 residues. DNA of the CDR3: TGCGCCAGCAAGGGGGACAACACAGATACGCAGTATTTT. It encodes CASKGDNTDTQYF.

The chain links TRBV20-1 to TRBJ1-2, with 7 bases lining up with TRBD1. Germline trimming cut 5 bases from V and 8 bases from J; bases unmatched to any gene: 5. From germline, CDR1 is DFQATT and CDR2 SNEGSKA (reference sequence). The CDR3 has 11 residues. CDR3 coding DNA: TGCAGTGCTCTCGACAGGGAAGGCTACACCTTC. This sequence encodes CSALDREGYTF.

In this sample, this clone turned up once. The CDR3 sequence is CASGLDLAGEYNEQFF. CDR3 nucleotide sequence: TGTGCTAGTGGTTTGGATCTAGCGGGAGAGTACAATGAGCAGTTCTTC. The chain carries TRBV12-5 and TRBJ2-1, with TRBD2 matching 10 bases. The CDR3 runs 16 residues. The germline V gene encodes CDR1 LGHNT and CDR2 FRNRAP. Losses at the gene ends were 1 base for V and 4 bases for J; bases not matched to a gene: 4.

This chain uses TRBV27 with TRBJ2-2; 12 nucleotides align to TRBD1. With V trimmed by 0 bases and J by 0 bases, 11 bases remained unmatched. Germline-derived CDR1 and CDR2 are MNHEY and SMNVEV (reference sequence). This CDR3 has 21 residues. This chain's CDR3 is CASSLSVFGDRGLSNTGELFF. CDR3 nucleotides: TGTGCCAGCAGTTTATCGGTCTTTGGGGACAGGGGGCTCTCGAACACCGGGGAGCTGTTTTTT.

CDR3 DNA sequence: TGTGCCAGCAGTTTGCCCAGGCTGAACACTGAAGCTTTCTTT. It translates to CASSLPRLNTEAFF. V usage is TRBV28 and J usage is TRBJ1-1; D gene uncertain. The CDR3 contains 14 residues. V lost 3 bases and J lost 0, with 8 bases in between. Germline CDR1 reads MDHEN; CDR2 reads SYDVKM.

This clone was seen once. At one end, the junction sequence differs from germline, possibly due to a read error. The chain is built from TRBV7-2 and TRBJ2-7; 10 bases fit TRBD2. This CDR3 comprises 15 residues. Per the germline V gene, CDR1 is SGHTA and CDR2 is FQGNSA. DNA for the CDR3: TGTGCCAGCAGCCTAGCCGGGACTAGCGCGTACGAGCAGTACTTC. Its translation is CASSLAGTSAYEQYF. The entire variable domain, with the rest obtained from reference TRBV7-2 and TRBJ2-7, is as follows: GAGVSQSPSNKVTEKGKDVELRCDPISGHTALYWYRQSLGQGLEFLIYFQGNSAPDKSGLPSDRFSAERTGGSVSTLTIQRTQQEDSAVYLCASSLAGTSAYEQYFGPGTRLTVT.

V is TRBV2 and J is TRBJ1-1, with D possibly matching TRBD1 (6 bases). Germline assignment: CDR1 SNHLY and CDR2 FYNNEI. The CDR3 extends over 15 amino acids. With 6 bases removed from V and 3 bases from J, the gap between germline ends came to 17 bases. The CDR3 reads CASSADSGGHTEAFF. CDR3 in DNA: TGTGCCAGCAGCGCGGACAGCGGGGGGCACACTGAAGCTTTCTTT.

The chain links TRBV7-8 to TRBJ1-4; D gene unclear. With 3 bases removed from V and 5 bases from J, the gap between germline ends came to 10 bases. The CDR3 runs 14 residues. Germline values: CDR1 SGHVS, CDR2 FQNEAQ. The CDR3 nucleotides are TGTGCCAGCAGCTTTGATACGGGAAATGAAAAACTGTTTTTT. Protein: CASSFDTGNEKLFF.

V and J are TRBV4-1 and TRBJ1-6, with a possible D match to TRBD1 (5 bases). The CDR3 extends over 16 amino acids. V was clipped by 3 bases and J by 10 bases, with 19 bases between them. Germline assignment: CDR1 MGHRA and CDR2 YSYEKL. CDR3 sequence (DNA): TGCGCCAGCAGCCATGGTCTAGGGGCGATGGAGTCACCCCTCCACTTT. Protein: CASSHGLGAMESPLHF.

The CDR3 region is CASTGTGGRNSPLHF. The CDR3 nucleotides are TGTGCCAGTACCGGGACAGGGGGCCGCAATTCACCCCTCCACTTT. V gene TRBV19 combines with J gene TRBJ1-6, with 12 bases lining up with TRBD1. This CDR3 contains 15 residues. Trimming removed 7 bases from V and 7 bases from J; junction bases left unmatched: 5. The germline CDR1 and CDR2 sequences are LNHDA and SQIVND (reference sequence).

This clone was detected once. One end of the junction is discordant with germline, which a read error may explain. The V and J genes are TRBV2 and TRBJ2-7; a possible D gene is TRBD2 (5 bases). Germline values: CDR1 SNHLY, CDR2 FYNNEI. The CDR3 extends over 11 amino acids. The CDR3 coding sequence is TGTGCCAGCAGGGTAGACTACGAACAGTACTTC. Encoded protein: CASRVDYEQYF.

The chain uses TRBV2 and TRBJ1-2; D not certain. Germline CDR1 is SNHLY and CDR2 is FYNNEI. V was shortened by 0 bases and J by 8 bases, with 16 bases between the two germline ends. CDR3 length equals 15 residues. CDR3 sequence reads: CASSEATLPQRGYTF. CDR3 nucleotides: TGTGCCAGCAGTGAAGCAACACTACCCCAGCGGGGCTACACCTTC. Together with reference TRBV2 and TRBJ1-2, the CDR3 gives the full variable domain: EPEVTQTPSHQVTQMGQEVILRCVPISNHLYFYWYRQILGQKVEFLVSFYNNEISEKSEIFDDQFSVERPDGSNFTLKIRSTKLEDSAMYFCASSEATLPQRGYTFGSGTRLTVV.

V is TRBV7-2 and J is TRBJ1-4, with 9 bases fitting TRBD1. J lost 8 bases, V lost 3 bases, and 4 bases had no gene match. From germline, CDR1 is SGHTA and CDR2 FQGNSA. There are 14 residues in the CDR3. In DNA, the CDR3 is TGTGCCAGCAGCTTGGACAGGGGACGAGAAAAACTGTTTTTT. Translated, it gives CASSLDRGREKLFF.

This clone was recorded only once. This chain connects TRBV6-2 or TRBV6-3 to TRBJ2-7; a possible D gene is TRBD2 (6 bases). Germline V gene lookup returns CDR1 MNHEY and CDR2 SVGEGT. This CDR3 is built from 13 residues. Trimming pared 6 bases from V and 2 bases from J, leaving 11 bases between. The CDR3 region is CASSPGGTYEQYF. The CDR3, as DNA: TGTGCCAGCAGCCCCGGGGGAACCTACGAGCAGTACTTC.

V is TRBV5-1 and J is TRBJ2-3; 7 nucleotides align to TRBD2. V shed 2 bases, J shed 0 bases, and the junction held 9 bases outside the gene matches. Germline V gene sequence: CDR1 SGHRS, CDR2 YFSETQ. The CDR3 loop spans 17 amino acids. The CDR3, as DNA: TGCGCCAGCAGCTTTAACCCTAGCGGAGGGAGCACAGATACGCAGTATTTT. Amino acids: CASSFNPSGGSTDTQYF.

The V call is TRBV10-2, the J call TRBJ2-1, with D maybe TRBD1 (6 bases). Germline-derived CDR1 and CDR2 are WSHSY and SAAADI. V dropped 0 bases and J dropped 1 base, with 7 bases sitting between them. CDR3 length equals 15 residues. CDR3 sequence reads: CASSESRGSYNEQFF. Written as DNA, the CDR3 is TGCGCCAGCAGTGAGTCCAGGGGATCCTACAATGAGCAGTTCTTC.

This sequence joins TRBV4-1 and TRBJ2-2, with TRBD2 matching 14 bases. This CDR3 has 17 amino acids. With V trimmed by 3 bases and J by 5 bases, 5 bases remained unmatched. Germline values: CDR1 MGHRA, CDR2 YSYEKL. The CDR3 bases are TGCGCCAGCAGCCACCGAGGGACTAGCGGGAGTACCGGGGAGCTGTTTTTT. Protein sequence: CASSHRGTSGSTGELFF.

This rearrangement joins TRBV12-3 or TRBV12-4 to TRBJ1-4, with TRBD1 as a possible D gene (5 bases). The CDR3 loop spans 13 amino acids. Trimming took off 4 bases at V and 12 bases at J, with 15 bases between the two ends. DNA of the CDR3: TGTGCCAGCAGTTCAACCTGGACGGGGGAACTGTTTTTT. Protein: CASSSTWTGELFF.

This chain uses TRBV5-1 with TRBJ2-1; D possibly corresponds to TRBD2 (6 bases). The germline V and J ends were trimmed by 0 bases and 6 bases, with 16 bases remaining between them. The CDR3 is 16 amino acids. Germline V gene data show CDR1 as SGHRS and CDR2 as YFSETQ. This CDR3 is CASSLAGGRGINEQFF. CDR3 DNA sequence: TGCGCCAGCAGCTTGGCCGGGGGTAGGGGAATCAATGAGCAGTTCTTC. Together with reference TRBV5-1 and TRBJ2-1, the CDR3 gives the full variable domain: KAGVTQTPRYLIKTRGQQVTLSCSPISGHRSVSWYQQTPGQGLQFLFEYFSETQRNKGNFPGRFSGRQFSNSRSEMNVSTLELGDSALYLCASSLAGGRGINEQFFGPGTRLTVL.

The genes are TRBV9 and TRBJ2-7, with unresolved D. Between the trimmed V and J ends, which lost 4 bases and 2 bases, there was a span of 13 bases. The germline gives CDR1 SGDLS, CDR2 YYNGEE. The CDR3 covers 14 residues. CDR3 region: CASSPSGAAYEQYF. In DNA, the CDR3 is TGTGCCAGCAGCCCTAGTGGCGCAGCCTACGAGCAGTACTTC.

There are a few counts of this clone. The sample has other DNA sequences that encode this CDR3 too. V gene TRBV27 combines with J gene TRBJ2-7; 7 positions agree with TRBD2. Germline CDR1 reads MNHEY; CDR2 reads SMNVEV (reference sequence). This CDR3 spans 13 amino acids. V lost 7 bases to trimming and J lost 1 base; unmatched junction nucleotides: 4. The CDR3 loop is CASMGGASYEQYF. The CDR3 region has the DNA TGTGCCAGCATGGGAGGGGCGTCCTACGAGCAGTACTTC.

The rearrangement uses TRBV2 and TRBJ1-1; 10 bases align to TRBD1. Germline V gene lookup returns CDR1 SNHLY and CDR2 FYNNEI. CDR3 length: 13 residues. J was trimmed by 4 bases and V by 4 bases; bases with no gene match: 0. CDR3 nucleotides: TGTGCCAGCAGTGGACAGGGGGCCACTGAAGCTTTCTTT. Protein sequence: CASSGQGATEAFF.

The gene calls are TRBV3-1 (or the pseudogene TRBV3-2) and TRBJ2-1, with 14 bases matching TRBD2. The CDR3 sequence is 15 residues long. Trimming removed 4 bases from V and 12 bases from J; junction bases left unmatched: 8. CDR1 and CDR2 (germline): LGHDT, YNNKEL (reference sequence). The CDR3 DNA follows: TGTGCCAGCAGCCGCCGACTAGCGGGAGGGCCGGTGCAGTTCTTC. Translating it yields CASSRRLAGGPVQFF.

The chain joins TRBV15 to TRBJ2-2; 9 bases agree with TRBD1. The CDR3 totals 16 residues. CDR1 and CDR2 from the germline V gene are LNHNV and YYDKDF (reference sequence). The junction had 6 bases not matched to a gene; V was cut back by 0 bases and J by 7 bases. In DNA form, the CDR3 reads TGTGCCACCAGCAGAGACGGACAGGGGAGGGTCGGGGAGCTGTTTTTT. Translation: CATSRDGQGRVGELFF. Drawing the rest from reference TRBV15 and TRBJ2-2, the complete variable domain is DAMVIQNPRYQVTQFGKPVTLSCSQTLNHNVMYWYQQKSSQAPKLLFHYYDKDFNNEADTPDNFQSRRPNTSFCFLDIRSPGLGDTAMYLCATSRDGQGRVGELFFGEGSRLTVL.

The chain joins TRBV6-1 to TRBJ2-7, with D possibly TRBD1 on 6 matching bases. The CDR3 loop spans 16 amino acids. V dropped 3 bases and J dropped 5 bases, with 20 bases sitting between them. Germline assignment: CDR1 MNHNS and CDR2 SASEGT. The DNA of the CDR3 is TGTGCCAGCAGTGAGACCCCTCCCGACAGGAAGAACGAGCAGTACTTC. It codes for CASSETPPDRKNEQYF.

The chain's CDR3 is CASSSTRGETQYF. In DNA, the CDR3 is TGTGCCAGTAGTTCCACACGGGGAGAGACCCAGTACTTC. The chain combines TRBV19 with TRBJ2-5; D is possibly TRBD2 (5 bases). Germline V CDR1 and CDR2: LNHDA, SQIVND (reference sequence). Trimming stripped 5 bases from V and 4 bases from J, with 11 bases between. The CDR3 is 13 amino acids.